This entry lists 14 T cell receptor beta chains sequenced from one sample in a study of T cell responses to AZD1222 COVID-19 vaccine. Sequenced by immunoSEQ multiplex PCR; TCRdb stores in-frame clones only, minus some. The sample lists tens of thousands of clones; 65% to 90% were seen once. The sequencing here drew on peripheral blood, taken on day 0 of AZD1222 vaccination. Every receptor here comes from an adult in good health.

The CDR3 loop is CASRAGGTRQPQHF. The CDR3 DNA is TGTGCCAGCAGGGCCGGGGGGACGCGTCAGCCCCAGCATTTT. The chain joins TRBV6-5 to TRBJ1-5; the D gene is possibly TRBD1 (5 bases). Per the germline V gene, CDR1 is MNHEY and CDR2 is SVGAGI. Trimming left V 6 bases short and J 6 bases short, with 15 bases between. This CDR3 comprises 14 residues.

The chain has TRBV5-1 and TRBJ2-3; 8 nucleotides align to TRBD2. The germline V gene has CDR1 SGHRS and CDR2 YFSETQ. The CDR3 has 16 residues. V lost 4 bases, J lost 2 bases, and 9 bases stayed unmatched. The CDR3 region is CASSRSGLEDTDTQYF. CDR3 sequence (DNA): TGCGCCAGCAGCCGCTCGGGACTAGAAGACACAGATACGCAGTATTTT.

The chain links TRBV28 to TRBJ2-7, with 12 bases that match TRBD1. CDR1 and CDR2 (germline): MDHEN, SYDVKM. Trimming removed 4 bases from V and 1 base from J; junction bases left unmatched: 11. The CDR3 covers 18 residues. The CDR3 loop reads CASSSAGTGGFPSYEQYF. The DNA of the CDR3 is TGTGCCAGCAGTTCCGCCGGGACAGGGGGCTTTCCATCCTACGAGCAGTACTTC.

This chain connects TRBV28 to TRBJ2-2; TRBD1 is a possible D gene (6 bases). V lost 4 bases and J 3 bases, leaving 18 bases between the germline ends. The CDR3 has 17 residues. CDR1 is MDHEN and CDR2 is SYDVKM in the germline V gene. For the CDR3, the DNA is TGTGCCAGCAGTTCACCCCTAGGCAGGGGACACACCGGGGAGCTGTTTTTT. Its protein product is CASSSPLGRGHTGELFF.

The chain couples TRBV27 to TRBJ2-7, with no clear D. V was clipped by 3 bases and J by 5 bases, with 11 bases between them. Germline loops: CDR1 MNHEY, CDR2 SMNVEV (reference sequence). The CDR3 contains 13 residues. The CDR3 DNA reads as TGTGCCAGCAGTTTCCAAGGTGGACACGAGCAGTACTTC. This encodes CASSFQGGHEQYF.

The DNA for the CDR3 is TGTGCCAGCAGTTACGAGGATAGCTTCGAAGGGGAGCTGTTTTTT. It translates to CASSYEDSFEGELFF. The J gene is TRBJ2-2, the V gene TRBV6-6, with D unclear. The V gene lost 2 bases and the J gene lost 8 bases, with 15 bases spanning the gap. Germline V gene lookup returns CDR1 MNHNY and CDR2 SVGAGI (reference sequence). This CDR3 spans 15 amino acids.

This sequence joins TRBV10-1 and TRBJ1-1; perhaps TRBD1 as D (6 bases). V was clipped by 4 bases and J by 4 bases, with 13 bases between them. Germline lookup yields CDR1 WNHNN and CDR2 SYGVQD (reference sequence). This CDR3 spans 14 amino acids. The CDR3 loop is CASSATDRVTEAFF. The CDR3 coding sequence is TGCGCCAGCAGTGCAACGGACAGAGTCACTGAAGCTTTCTTT.

The rearrangement uses TRBV6-4 and TRBJ1-5; D unclear. The CDR3 spans 10 residues. Germline values: CDR1 MRHNA, CDR2 SNTAGT. The V gene lost 7 bases and the J gene lost 6 bases, with 4 bases spanning the gap. CDR3: CASIIQPQHF. The CDR3 DNA sequence: TGTGCCAGCATCATTCAGCCCCAGCATTTT.

This clone was observed a single time. The chain is built from TRBV4-1 and TRBJ2-7; possible D gene TRBD1, 6 bases. With 1 base removed from V and 2 bases from J, the gap between germline ends came to 12 bases. The germline gives CDR1 MGHRA, CDR2 YSYEKL. The CDR3 is 15 residues long. The CDR3 bases are TGCGCCAGCAGCCAAGTTCCAGGGGCCACCTACGAGCAGTACTTC. Translating gives CASSQVPGATYEQYF.

The chain links TRBV19 to TRBJ2-5; 9 nucleotides align to TRBD2. V lost 4 bases, J lost 4 bases, and 7 bases stayed unmatched. This CDR3 has 15 amino acids. Looked up from germline, CDR1 is LNHDA and CDR2 is SQIVND (reference sequence). For the CDR3, the DNA is TGTGCCAGTAGTACATCGCGGGGGGGCGGAGAGACCCAGTACTTC. It encodes CASSTSRGGGETQYF.

The chain uses TRBV9 and TRBJ1-2; no definite D call. The CDR3 runs 15 residues. Germline V gene data show CDR1 as SGDLS and CDR2 as YYNGEE. V shed 0 bases and J shed 4 bases, with 13 bases lying between them. The CDR3 loop is CASSVGGSGFYGYTF. In DNA form, the CDR3 reads TGTGCCAGCAGCGTAGGAGGTTCGGGGTTCTATGGCTACACCTTC.

This chain connects TRBV20-1 to TRBJ1-1; D may be TRBD1 (6 bases). Germline-derived CDR1 and CDR2 are DFQATT and SNEGSKA (reference sequence). V was cut by 3 bases and J by 9 bases, with 20 bases left in between. The CDR3 spans 14 residues. The DNA for the CDR3 is TGCAGTGCTAGTACCGGGACGGGGGCCTCGAAAGCTTTCTTT. It encodes CSASTGTGASKAFF.

The chain recombines TRBV2 with TRBJ1-2, with 10 nucleotides matching TRBD1. This CDR3 has 13 residues. V dropped 9 bases and J dropped 5; count of bases not matched to a gene: 6. Germline CDR1 SNHLY, CDR2 FYNNEI. The CDR3 loop reads CARRQGAGYGYTF. For the CDR3, the DNA is TGTGCCAGGAGACAGGGGGCAGGTTATGGCTACACCTTC.

The V and J genes are TRBV5-1 and TRBJ2-7; possible D gene TRBD1, 5 bases. There are 14 residues in the CDR3. Germline V gene data show CDR1 as SGHRS and CDR2 as YFSETQ. V lost 0 bases to trimming and J lost 4 bases, with 11 bases between them. The CDR3 spells CASSLAGRRYEQYF. Written as DNA, the CDR3 is TGCGCCAGCAGCTTGGCAGGGCGACGGTACGAGCAGTACTTC.